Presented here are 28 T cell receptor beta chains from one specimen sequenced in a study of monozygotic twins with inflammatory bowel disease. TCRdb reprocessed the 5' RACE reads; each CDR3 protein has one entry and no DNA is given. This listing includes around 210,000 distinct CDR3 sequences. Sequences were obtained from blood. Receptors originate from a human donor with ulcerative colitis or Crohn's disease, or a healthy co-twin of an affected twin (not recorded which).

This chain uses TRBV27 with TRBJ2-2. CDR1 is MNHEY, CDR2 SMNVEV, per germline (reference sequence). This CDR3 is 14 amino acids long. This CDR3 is CASSLNSFPGELFF.

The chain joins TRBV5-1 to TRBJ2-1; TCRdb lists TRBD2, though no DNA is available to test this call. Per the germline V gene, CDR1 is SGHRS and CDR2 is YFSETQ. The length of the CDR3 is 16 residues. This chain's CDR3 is CASSLGSSGRINEQFF. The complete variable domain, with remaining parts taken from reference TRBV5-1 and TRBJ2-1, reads KAGVTQTPRYLIKTRGQQVTLSCSPISGHRSVSWYQQTPGQGLQFLFEYFSETQRNKGNFPGRFSGRQFSNSRSEMNVSTLELGDSALYLCASSLGSSGRINEQFFGPGTRLTVL.

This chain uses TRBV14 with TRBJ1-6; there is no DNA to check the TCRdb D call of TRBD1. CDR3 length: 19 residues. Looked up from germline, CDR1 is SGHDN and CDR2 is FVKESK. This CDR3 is CASSQASGQGADYNSPLHF.

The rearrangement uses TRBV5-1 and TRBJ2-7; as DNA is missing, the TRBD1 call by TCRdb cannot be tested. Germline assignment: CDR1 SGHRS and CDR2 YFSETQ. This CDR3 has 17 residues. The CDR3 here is CASSLALSIQPRDEQYF.

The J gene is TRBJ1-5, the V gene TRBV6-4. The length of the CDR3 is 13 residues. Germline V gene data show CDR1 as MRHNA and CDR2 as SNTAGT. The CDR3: CASSEGYNQPQHF.

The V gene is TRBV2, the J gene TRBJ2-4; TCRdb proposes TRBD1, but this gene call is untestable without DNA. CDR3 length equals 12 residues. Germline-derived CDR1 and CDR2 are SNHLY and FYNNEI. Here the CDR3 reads CASGTIKNIQYF.

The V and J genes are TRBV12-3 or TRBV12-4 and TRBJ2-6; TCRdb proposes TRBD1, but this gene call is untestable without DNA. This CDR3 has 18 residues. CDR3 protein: CASSFSVGASSGANVLTF.

The CDR3 protein is CASSPLGANVLTF. The V call is TRBV18, the J call TRBJ2-6. CDR1 KGHSH and CDR2 LQKENI come from the germline V gene. The CDR3 totals 13 residues.

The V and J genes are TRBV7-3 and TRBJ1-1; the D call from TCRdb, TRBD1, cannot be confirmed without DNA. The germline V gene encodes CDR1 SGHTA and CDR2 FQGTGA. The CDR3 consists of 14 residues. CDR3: CASSSTGFASKAFF.

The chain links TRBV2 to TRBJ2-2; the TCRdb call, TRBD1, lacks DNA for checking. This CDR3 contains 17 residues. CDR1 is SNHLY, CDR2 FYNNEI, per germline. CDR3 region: CASSVEGGMANTGELFF.

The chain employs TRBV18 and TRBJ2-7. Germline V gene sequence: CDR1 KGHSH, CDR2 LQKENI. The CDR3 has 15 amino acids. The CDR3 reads CASSLLDGSAYEQYF.

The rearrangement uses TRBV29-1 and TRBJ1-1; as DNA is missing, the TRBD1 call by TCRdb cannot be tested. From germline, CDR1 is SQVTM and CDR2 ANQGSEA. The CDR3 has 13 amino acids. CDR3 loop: CSVEGQANTEAFF.

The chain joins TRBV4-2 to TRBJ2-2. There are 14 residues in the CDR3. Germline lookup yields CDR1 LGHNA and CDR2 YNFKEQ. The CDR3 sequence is CASSQDKNTGELFF.

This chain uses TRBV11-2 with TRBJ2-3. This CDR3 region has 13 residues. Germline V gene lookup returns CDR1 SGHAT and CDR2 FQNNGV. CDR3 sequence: CASSLYYTDTQYF.

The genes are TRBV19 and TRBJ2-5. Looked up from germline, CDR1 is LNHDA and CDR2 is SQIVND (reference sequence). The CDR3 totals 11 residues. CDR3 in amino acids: CASRTEETQYF.

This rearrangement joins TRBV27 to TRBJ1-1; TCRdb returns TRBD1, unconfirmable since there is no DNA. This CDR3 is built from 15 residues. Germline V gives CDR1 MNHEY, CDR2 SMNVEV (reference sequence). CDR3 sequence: CASTPNRGISTEAFF.

The CDR3 sequence is CASSDPGAPYNEQFF. The rearrangement joins TRBV2 to TRBJ2-1; TCRdb proposes TRBD1, but this gene call is untestable without DNA. Germline loops: CDR1 SNHLY, CDR2 FYNNEI. This CDR3 has 15 amino acids.

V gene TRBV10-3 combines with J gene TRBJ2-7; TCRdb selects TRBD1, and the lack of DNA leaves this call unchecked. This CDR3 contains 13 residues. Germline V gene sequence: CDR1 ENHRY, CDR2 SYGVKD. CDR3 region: CAISGGQNDEQYF.

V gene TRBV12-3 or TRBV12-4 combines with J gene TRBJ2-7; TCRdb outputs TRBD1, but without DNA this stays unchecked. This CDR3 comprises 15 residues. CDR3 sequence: CASSSGFLNSYEQYF.

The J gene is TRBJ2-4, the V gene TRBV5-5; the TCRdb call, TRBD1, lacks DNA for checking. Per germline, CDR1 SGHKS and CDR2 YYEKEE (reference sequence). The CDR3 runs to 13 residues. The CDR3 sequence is CASSRPTENIQYF.

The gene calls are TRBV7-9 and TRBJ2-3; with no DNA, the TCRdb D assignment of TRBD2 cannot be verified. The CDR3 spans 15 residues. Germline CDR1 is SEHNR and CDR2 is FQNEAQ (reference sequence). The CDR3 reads CASSHGGGAIDTQYF.

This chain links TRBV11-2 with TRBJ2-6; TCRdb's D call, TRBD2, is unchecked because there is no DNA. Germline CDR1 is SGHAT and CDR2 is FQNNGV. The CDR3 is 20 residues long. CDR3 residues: CASSNRVGLAGVGGANVLTF.

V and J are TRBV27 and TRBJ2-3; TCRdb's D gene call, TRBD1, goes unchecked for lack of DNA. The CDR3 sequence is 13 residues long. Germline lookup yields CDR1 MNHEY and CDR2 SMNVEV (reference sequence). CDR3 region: CASRPIRGDTQYF.

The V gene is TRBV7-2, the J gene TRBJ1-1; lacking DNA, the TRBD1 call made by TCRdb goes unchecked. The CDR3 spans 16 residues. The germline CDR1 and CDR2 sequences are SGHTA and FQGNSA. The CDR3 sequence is CASSLVAGVRNTEAFF. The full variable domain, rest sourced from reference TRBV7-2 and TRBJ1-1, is GAGVSQSPSNKVTEKGKDVELRCDPISGHTALYWYRQSLGQGLEFLIYFQGNSAPDKSGLPSDRFSAERTGGSVSTLTIQRTQQEDSAVYLCASSLVAGVRNTEAFFGQGTRLTVV.

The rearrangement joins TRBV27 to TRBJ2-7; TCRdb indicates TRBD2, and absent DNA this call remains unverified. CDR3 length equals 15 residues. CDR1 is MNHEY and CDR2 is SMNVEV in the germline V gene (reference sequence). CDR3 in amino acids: CASSSSGTPSYEQYF.

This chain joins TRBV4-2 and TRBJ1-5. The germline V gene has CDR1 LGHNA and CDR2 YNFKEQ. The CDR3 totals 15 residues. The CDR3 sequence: CASSQAAYSNQPQHF.

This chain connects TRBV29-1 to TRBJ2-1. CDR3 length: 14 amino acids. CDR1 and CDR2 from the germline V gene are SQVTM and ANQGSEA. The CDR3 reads CSVDSGNTYNEQFF.

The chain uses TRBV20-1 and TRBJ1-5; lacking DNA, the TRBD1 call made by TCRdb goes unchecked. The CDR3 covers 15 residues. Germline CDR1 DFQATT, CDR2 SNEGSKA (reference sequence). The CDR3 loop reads CSAHPGQGLNQPQHF.